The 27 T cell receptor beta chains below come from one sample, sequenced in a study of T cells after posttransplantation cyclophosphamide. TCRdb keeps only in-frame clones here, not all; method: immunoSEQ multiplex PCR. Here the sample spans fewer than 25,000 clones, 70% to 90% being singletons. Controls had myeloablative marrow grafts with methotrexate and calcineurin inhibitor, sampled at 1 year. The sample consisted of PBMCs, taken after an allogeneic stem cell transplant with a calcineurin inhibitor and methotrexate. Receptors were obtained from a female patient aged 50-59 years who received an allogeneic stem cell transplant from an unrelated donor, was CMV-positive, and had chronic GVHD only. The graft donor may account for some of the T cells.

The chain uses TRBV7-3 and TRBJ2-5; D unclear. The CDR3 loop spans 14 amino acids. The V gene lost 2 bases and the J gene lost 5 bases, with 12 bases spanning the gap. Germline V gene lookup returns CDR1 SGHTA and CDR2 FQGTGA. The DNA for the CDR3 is TGTGCCAGCAGCTTATATACTACCGCGGAGACCCAGTACTTC. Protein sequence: CASSLYTTAETQYF.

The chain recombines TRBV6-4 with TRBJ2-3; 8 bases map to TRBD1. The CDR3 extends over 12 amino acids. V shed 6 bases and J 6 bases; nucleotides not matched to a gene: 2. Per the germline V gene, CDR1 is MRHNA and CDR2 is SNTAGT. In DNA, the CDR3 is TGTGCCAGCAGCGGACAGGGCGATACGCAGTATTTT. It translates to CASSGQGDTQYF.

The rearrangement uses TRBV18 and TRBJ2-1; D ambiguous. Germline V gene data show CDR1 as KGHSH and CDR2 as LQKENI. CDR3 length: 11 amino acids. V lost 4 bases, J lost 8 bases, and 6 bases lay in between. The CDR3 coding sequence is TGTGCCAGCTCACGCCGCGATGAGCAGTTCTTC. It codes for CASSRRDEQFF. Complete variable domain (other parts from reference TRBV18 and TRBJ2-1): NAGVMQNPRHLVRRRGQEARLRCSPMKGHSHVYWYRQLPEEGLKFMVYLQKENIIDESGMPKERFSAEFPKEGPSILRIQQVVRGDSAAYFCASSRRDEQFFGPGTRLTVL.

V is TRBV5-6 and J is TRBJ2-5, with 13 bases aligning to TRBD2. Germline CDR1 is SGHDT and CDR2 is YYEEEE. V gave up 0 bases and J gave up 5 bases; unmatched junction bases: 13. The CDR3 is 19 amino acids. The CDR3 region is CASSLVSVRTSGSLETQYF. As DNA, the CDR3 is TGTGCCAGCAGCTTGGTTTCGGTACGGACTAGCGGGAGTCTGGAGACCCAGTACTTC. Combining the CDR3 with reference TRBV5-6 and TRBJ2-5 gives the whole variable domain DAGVTQSPTHLIKTRGQQVTLRCSPKSGHDTVSWYQQALGQGPQFIFQYYEEEERQRGNFPDRFSGHQFPNYSSELNVNALLLGDSALYLCASSLVSVRTSGSLETQYFGPGTRLLVL.

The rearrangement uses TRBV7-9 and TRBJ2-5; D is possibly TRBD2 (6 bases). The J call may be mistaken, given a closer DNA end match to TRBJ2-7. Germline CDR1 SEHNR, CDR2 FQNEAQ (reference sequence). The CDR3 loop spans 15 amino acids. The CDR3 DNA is TGTGCCAGCAGCTACACCGGGACTTCTTTCTACGAGCAGTACTTC. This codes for CASSYTGTSFYEQYF.

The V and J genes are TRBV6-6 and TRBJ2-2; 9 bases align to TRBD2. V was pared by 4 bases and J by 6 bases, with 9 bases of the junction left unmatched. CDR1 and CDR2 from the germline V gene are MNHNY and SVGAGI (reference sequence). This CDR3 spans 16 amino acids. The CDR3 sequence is CASSSGSGRSPGELFF. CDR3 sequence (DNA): TGTGCCAGCAGTTCGGGCAGCGGGAGGTCCCCCGGGGAGCTGTTTTTT.

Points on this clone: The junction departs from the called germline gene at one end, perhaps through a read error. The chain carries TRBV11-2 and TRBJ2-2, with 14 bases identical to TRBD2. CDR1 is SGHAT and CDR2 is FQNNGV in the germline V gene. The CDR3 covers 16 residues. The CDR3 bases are TGTGCCGGCAGGCCGGGACTAGCGGGAGTCCGCGGGGAGCTGTTTTTT. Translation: CAGRPGLAGVRGELFF.

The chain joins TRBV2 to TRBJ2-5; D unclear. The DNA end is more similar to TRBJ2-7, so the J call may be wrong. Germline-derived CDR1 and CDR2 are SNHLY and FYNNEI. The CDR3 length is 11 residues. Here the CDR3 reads CASRSSYEQYF. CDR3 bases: TGTGCCAGCAGGAGCTCCTACGAGCAGTACTTC.

The CDR3 nucleotides are TGTGCCAGCAGCGACCTTGGGGCTACTGAAGCTTTCTTT. Translating gives CASSDLGATEAFF. The chain carries TRBV9 and TRBJ1-1, with a tentative D call TRBD1 (5 bases). Per germline, CDR1 SGDLS and CDR2 YYNGEE. Trimming removed 3 bases at V and 5 bases at J, with 11 bases between. CDR3 length equals 13 residues.

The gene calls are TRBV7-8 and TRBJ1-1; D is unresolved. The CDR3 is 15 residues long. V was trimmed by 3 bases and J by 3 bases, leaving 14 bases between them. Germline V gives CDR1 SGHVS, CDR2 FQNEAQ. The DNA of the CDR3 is TGTGCCAGCAGCTTTATCTCGTTGGCAGACACTGAAGCTTTCTTT. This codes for CASSFISLADTEAFF.

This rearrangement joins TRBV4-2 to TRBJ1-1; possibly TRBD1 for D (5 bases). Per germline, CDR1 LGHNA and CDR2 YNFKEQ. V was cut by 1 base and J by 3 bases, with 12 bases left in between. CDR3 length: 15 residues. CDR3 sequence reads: CASSQVAGRDTEAFF. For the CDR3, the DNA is TGTGCCAGCAGCCAAGTGGCAGGGCGAGACACTGAAGCTTTCTTT.

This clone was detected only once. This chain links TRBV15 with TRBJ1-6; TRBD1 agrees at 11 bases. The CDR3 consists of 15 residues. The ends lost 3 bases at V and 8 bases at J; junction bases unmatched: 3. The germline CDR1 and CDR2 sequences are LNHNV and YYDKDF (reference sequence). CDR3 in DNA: TGTGCCACCAGCAGGGGGGACAGGGGGGATTCACCCCTCCACTTT. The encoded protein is CATSRGDRGDSPLHF.

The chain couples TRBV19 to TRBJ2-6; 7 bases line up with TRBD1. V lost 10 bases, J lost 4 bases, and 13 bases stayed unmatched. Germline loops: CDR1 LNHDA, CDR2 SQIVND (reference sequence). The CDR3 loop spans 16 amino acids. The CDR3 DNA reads TGTGCCACAAGGGGCAGGGGGTACGCCGGGGCCAACGTCCTGACTTTC. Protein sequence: CATRGRGYAGANVLTF.

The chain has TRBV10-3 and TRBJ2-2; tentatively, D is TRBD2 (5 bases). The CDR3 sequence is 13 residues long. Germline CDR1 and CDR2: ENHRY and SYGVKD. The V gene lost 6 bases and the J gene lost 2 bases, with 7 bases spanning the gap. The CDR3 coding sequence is TGTGCCATCAGGGGAGTTAACACCGGGGAGCTGTTTTTT. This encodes CAIRGVNTGELFF.

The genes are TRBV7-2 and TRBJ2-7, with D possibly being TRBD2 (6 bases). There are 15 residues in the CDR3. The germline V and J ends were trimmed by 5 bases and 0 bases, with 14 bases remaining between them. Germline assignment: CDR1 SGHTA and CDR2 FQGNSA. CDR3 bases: TGTGCCAGCAGCCTCGGAGGGAGCAGCTCCTACGAGCAGTACTTC. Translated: CASSLGGSSSYEQYF.

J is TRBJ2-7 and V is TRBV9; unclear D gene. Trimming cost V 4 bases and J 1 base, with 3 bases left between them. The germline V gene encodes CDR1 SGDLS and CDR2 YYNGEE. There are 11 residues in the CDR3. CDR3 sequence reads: CASSPSYEQYF. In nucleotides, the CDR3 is TGTGCCAGCAGCCCGTCCTACGAGCAGTACTTC.

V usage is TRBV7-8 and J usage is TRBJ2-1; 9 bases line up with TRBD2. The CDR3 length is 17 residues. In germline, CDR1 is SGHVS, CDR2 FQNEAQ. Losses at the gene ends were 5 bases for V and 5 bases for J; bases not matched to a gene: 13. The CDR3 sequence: CASSLGGGRATNNEQFF. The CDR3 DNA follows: TGTGCCAGCAGCCTAGGGGGCGGGAGGGCAACAAACAATGAGCAGTTCTTC. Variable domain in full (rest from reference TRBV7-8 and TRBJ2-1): GAGVSQSPRYKVAKRGQDVALRCDPISGHVSLFWYQQALGQGPEFLTYFQNEAQLDKSGLPSDRFFAERPEGSVSTLKIQRTQQEDSAVYLCASSLGGGRATNNEQFFGPGTRLTVL.

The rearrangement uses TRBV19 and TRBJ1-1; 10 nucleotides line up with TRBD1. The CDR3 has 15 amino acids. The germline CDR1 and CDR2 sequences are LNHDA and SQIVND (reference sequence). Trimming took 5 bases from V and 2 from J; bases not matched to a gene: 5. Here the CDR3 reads CASSPWTGGNTEAFF. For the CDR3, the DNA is TGTGCCAGTAGTCCATGGACAGGGGGTAACACTGAAGCTTTCTTT.

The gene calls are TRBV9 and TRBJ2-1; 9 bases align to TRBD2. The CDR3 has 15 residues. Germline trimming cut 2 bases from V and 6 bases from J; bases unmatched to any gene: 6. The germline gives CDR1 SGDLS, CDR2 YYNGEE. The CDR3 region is CASSVPAGGSNEQFF. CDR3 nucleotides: TGTGCCAGCAGCGTCCCAGCGGGAGGTTCCAATGAGCAGTTCTTC.

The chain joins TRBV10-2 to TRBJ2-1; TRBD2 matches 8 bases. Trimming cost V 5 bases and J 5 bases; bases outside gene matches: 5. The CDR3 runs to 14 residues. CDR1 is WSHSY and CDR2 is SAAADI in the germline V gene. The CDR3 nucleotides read TGCGCCAGCAGTCGGGGGGGTAGCCACAATGAGCAGTTCTTC. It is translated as CASSRGGSHNEQFF.

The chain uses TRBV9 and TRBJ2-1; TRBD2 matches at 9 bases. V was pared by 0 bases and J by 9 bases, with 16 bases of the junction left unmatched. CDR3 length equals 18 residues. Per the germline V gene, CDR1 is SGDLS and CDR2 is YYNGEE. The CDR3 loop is CASSVEPASGTSRGEQFF. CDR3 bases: TGTGCCAGCAGCGTAGAACCCGCTAGCGGGACGTCTCGGGGTGAGCAGTTCTTC.

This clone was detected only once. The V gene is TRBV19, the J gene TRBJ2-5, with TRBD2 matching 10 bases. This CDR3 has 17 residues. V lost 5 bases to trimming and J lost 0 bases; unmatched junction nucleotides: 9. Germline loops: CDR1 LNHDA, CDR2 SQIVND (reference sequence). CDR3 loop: CASSHLTSGKYQETQYF. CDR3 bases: TGTGCCAGTAGTCATCTCACTAGCGGGAAGTACCAAGAGACCCAGTACTTC.

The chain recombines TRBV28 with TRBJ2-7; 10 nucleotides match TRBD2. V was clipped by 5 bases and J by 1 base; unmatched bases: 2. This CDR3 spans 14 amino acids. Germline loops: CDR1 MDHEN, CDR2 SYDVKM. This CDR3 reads CASSQAGGSYEQYF. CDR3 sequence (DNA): TGTGCCAGCAGTCAAGCGGGGGGGTCCTACGAGCAGTACTTC.

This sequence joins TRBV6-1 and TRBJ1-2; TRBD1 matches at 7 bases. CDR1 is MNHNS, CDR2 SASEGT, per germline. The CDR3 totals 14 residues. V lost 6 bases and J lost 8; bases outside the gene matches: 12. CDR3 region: CASRPRQGIKGYTF. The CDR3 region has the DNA TGTGCCAGCAGACCGCGACAGGGAATTAAGGGCTACACCTTC.

CDR3 protein: CASSLDSGANIQYF. The CDR3 nucleotides read TGCGCCAGCAGCTTGGATTCAGGTGCAAACATTCAGTACTTC. The chain is built from TRBV5-1 and TRBJ2-4; unclear D gene. The CDR3 extends over 14 amino acids. The V end was cut by 0 bases, the J end by 6 bases, with 10 bases between. Germline V gene data show CDR1 as SGHRS and CDR2 as YFSETQ.

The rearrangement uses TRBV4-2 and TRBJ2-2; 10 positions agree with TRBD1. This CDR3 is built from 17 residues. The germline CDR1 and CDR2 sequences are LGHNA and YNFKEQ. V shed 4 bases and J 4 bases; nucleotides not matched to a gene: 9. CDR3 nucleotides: TGTGCCAGCAGCCGAATCCGGGACAGGGGTATCACCGGGGAGCTGTTTTTT. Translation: CASSRIRDRGITGELFF.

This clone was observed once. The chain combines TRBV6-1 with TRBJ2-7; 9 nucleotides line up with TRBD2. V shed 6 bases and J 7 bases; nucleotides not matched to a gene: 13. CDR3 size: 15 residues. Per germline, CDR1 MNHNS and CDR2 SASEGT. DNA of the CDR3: TGTGCCAGCAGCCGCCGGGGAGCGGGAGGAGGGGAGCAGTACTTC. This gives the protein CASSRRGAGGGEQYF.